The TCR beta chain under discussion was sequenced for a study of blood T cell repertoires in COVID-19. J gave up 6 bases and V 5 bases, and 6 bases lay outside the gene matches. The CDR3 is made up of 14 amino acids. The germline CDR1 and CDR2 sequences are SGHRS and YFSETQ. Sequencing used immunoSEQ multiplex PCR; TCRdb keeps in-frame clones, though not all of them. The repertoire consists of roughly 190,000 clones, with roughly 82% occurring once and the leading ten covering about 12%. The chain employs TRBV5-1 and TRBJ2-7, with 12 bases lining up with TRBD1. The receptor's source is a middle-aged man who had recovered from COVID-19. Sequencing input: PBMCs or T cells enriched from blood (not recorded which). CDR3 loop: CASRRGTGGSEQYV. Here the CDR3 DNA reads TGCGCCAGCAGAAGAGGGACAGGGGGCAGCGAGCAGTACGTC.